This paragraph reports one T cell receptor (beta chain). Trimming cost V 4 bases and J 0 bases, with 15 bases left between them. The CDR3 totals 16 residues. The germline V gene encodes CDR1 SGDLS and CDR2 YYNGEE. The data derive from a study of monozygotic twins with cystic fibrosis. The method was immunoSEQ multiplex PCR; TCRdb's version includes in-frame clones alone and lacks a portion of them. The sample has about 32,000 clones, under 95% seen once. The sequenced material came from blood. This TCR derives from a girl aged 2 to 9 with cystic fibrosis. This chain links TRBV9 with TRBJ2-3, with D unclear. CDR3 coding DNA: TGTGCCAGCAGCCCCCCGGGCGCTTCTAGCACAGATACGCAGTATTTT. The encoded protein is CASSPPGASSTDTQYF.